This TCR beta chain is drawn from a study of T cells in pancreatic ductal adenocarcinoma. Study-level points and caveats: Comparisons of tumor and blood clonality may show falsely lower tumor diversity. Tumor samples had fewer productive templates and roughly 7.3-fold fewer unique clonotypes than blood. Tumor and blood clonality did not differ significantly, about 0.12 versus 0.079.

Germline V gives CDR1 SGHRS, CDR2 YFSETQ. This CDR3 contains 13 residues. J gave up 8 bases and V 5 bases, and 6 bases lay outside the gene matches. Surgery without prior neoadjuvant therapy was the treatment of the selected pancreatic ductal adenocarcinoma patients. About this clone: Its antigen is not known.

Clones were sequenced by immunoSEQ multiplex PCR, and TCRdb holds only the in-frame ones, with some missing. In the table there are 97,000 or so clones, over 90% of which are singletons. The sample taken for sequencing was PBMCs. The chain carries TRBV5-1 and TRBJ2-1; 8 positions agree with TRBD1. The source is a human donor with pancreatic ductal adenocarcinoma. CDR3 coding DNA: TGCGCCAGCAGGATAACAGGGGGGCATGAGCAGTTCTTC. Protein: CASRITGGHEQFF.